Below, 26 T cell receptor beta chains from the same sample are listed, as sequenced in a study of cytomegalovirus exposure and HLA in healthy donors. Clones were sequenced by immunoSEQ multiplex PCR, and TCRdb holds only the in-frame ones, with some missing. The sample yields 110,000 or so clones, approximately 85% seen once. The specimen sequenced was PBMCs. The receptors originated from a woman aged 18-29 years in good health and CMV-seronegative.

The chain carries TRBV15 and TRBJ1-2; no clear D gene. Germline lookup yields CDR1 LNHNV and CDR2 YYDKDF (reference sequence). V was cut by 3 bases and J by 1 base, with 12 bases left in between. The CDR3 sequence is 15 residues long. CDR3 coding DNA: TGTGCCACCAGCAGCTATGAGATTCTTAACTATGGCTACACCTTC. Its protein is CATSSYEILNYGYTF.

The chain has TRBV6-1 and TRBJ1-5; 7 bases align to TRBD1. The CDR3 runs 12 residues. Trimming took 7 bases from V and 7 from J; bases not matched to a gene: 4. Germline CDR1 reads MNHNS; CDR2 reads SASEGT. CDR3 nucleotide sequence: TGTGCCAGCACTCAGGGGGTGCAGCCCCAGCATTTT. Its translation: CASTQGVQPQHF.

V usage is TRBV5-1 and J usage is TRBJ2-1; D is possibly TRBD1 (5 bases). The length of the CDR3 is 13 residues. The V end lost 0 bases, the J end lost 11 bases, and 12 bases lay between the germline ends. Germline V gene sequence: CDR1 SGHRS, CDR2 YFSETQ. The CDR3 nucleotides read TGCGCCAGCAGCTTGGGGGGCAACTCGCAGCAGTTCTTC. Residues: CASSLGGNSQQFF.

The rearrangement uses TRBV11-2 and TRBJ2-5, with 7 bases fitting TRBD2. The length of the CDR3 is 13 residues. Looked up from germline, CDR1 is SGHAT and CDR2 is FQNNGV. J lost 8 bases, V lost 5 bases, and 8 bases had no gene match. The chain's CDR3 is CASSQSGLGTQYF. The CDR3 bases are TGTGCCAGCAGCCAGTCCGGACTAGGAACCCAGTACTTC.

The chain recombines TRBV4-1 with TRBJ2-3, with D hard to call. Germline CDR1 and CDR2: MGHRA and YSYEKL. This CDR3 region has 14 residues. V lost 7 bases and J lost 4, with 15 bases in between. Here the CDR3 reads CASKPQLAADTQYF. The CDR3 coding sequence is TGCGCCAGCAAGCCCCAGTTGGCGGCAGATACGCAGTATTTT.

With regard to this clone: Within the sample, other DNA sequences also encode this same CDR3. The chain recombines TRBV20-1 with TRBJ2-3; D gene ambiguous. V lost 3 bases and J lost 6, with 4 bases in between. There are 10 residues in the CDR3. Germline V CDR1 and CDR2: DFQATT, SNEGSKA (reference sequence). The CDR3 region has the DNA TGCAGTGCTAGTAGCGATACGCAGTATTTT. As protein: CSASSDTQYF.

The chain carries TRBV7-9 and TRBJ2-3; TRBD1 aligns across 9 bases. The CDR3 extends over 16 amino acids. With V trimmed by 4 bases and J by 3 bases, 8 bases remained unmatched. Germline loops: CDR1 SEHNR, CDR2 FQNEAQ (reference sequence). The DNA for the CDR3 is TGTGCCAGCAGCTCTCGCCCGGGACAGGGTACAGATACGCAGTATTTT. Encoded protein: CASSSRPGQGTDTQYF.

The chain has TRBV19 and TRBJ1-1; 7 bases are shared with TRBD1. Germline values: CDR1 LNHDA, CDR2 SQIVND (reference sequence). J was trimmed by 2 bases and V by 8 bases; bases with no gene match: 11. The CDR3 totals 15 residues. The CDR3 DNA follows: TGTGCCAGTGGGAGATCCGGGACAGCCAACACTGAAGCTTTCTTT. Amino acids: CASGRSGTANTEAFF.

Here the CDR3 reads CASSKDRASNQPQHF. Written as DNA, the CDR3 is TGTGCCAGTAGTAAGGACAGGGCTAGCAATCAGCCCCAGCATTTT. The chain is built from TRBV19 and TRBJ1-5, with 8 bases that match TRBD1. The CDR3 is made up of 15 amino acids. Germline V gene data show CDR1 as LNHDA and CDR2 as SQIVND (reference sequence). V dropped 4 bases and J dropped 0; count of bases not matched to a gene: 2.

The chain recombines TRBV5-1 with TRBJ1-2, with no clear D. This CDR3 region has 12 residues. V shed 0 bases and J shed 8 bases, with 8 bases lying between them. Germline assignment: CDR1 SGHRS and CDR2 YFSETQ. CDR3 loop: CASSLEWEGYTF. DNA of the CDR3: TGCGCCAGCAGCTTGGAGTGGGAGGGCTACACCTTC.

The genes are TRBV30 and TRBJ2-3; D perhaps matches TRBD2 (5 bases). The V end was cut by 0 bases, the J end by 7 bases, with 11 bases between. The CDR3 runs 13 residues. Germline CDR1 is GTSNPN and CDR2 is SVGIG (reference sequence). The CDR3 DNA reads TGTGCCTGGAGTGTACTAACGGGGAATACGCAGTATTTT. Protein product: CAWSVLTGNTQYF. Full variable domain (remainder filled in from reference TRBV30 and TRBJ2-3): SQTIHQWPATLVQPVGSPLSLECTVEGTSNPNLYWYRQAAGRGLQLLFYSVGIGQISSEVPQNLSASRPQDRQFILSSKKLLLSDSGFYLCAWSVLTGNTQYFGPGTRLTVL.

V and J are TRBV15 and TRBJ2-7; TRBD1 matches at 8 bases. This CDR3 is 13 amino acids long. J lost 7 bases, V lost 3 bases, and 5 bases had no gene match. Germline values: CDR1 LNHNV, CDR2 YYDKDF (reference sequence). The CDR3 here is CATSSDRGREQYF. The DNA for the CDR3 is TGTGCCACCAGCAGTGACAGGGGTCGGGAGCAGTACTTC.

This rearrangement joins TRBV7-2 to TRBJ2-3; 10 nucleotides agree with TRBD2. This CDR3 comprises 15 residues. The germline CDR1 and CDR2 sequences are SGHTA and FQGNSA. V dropped 5 bases and J dropped 4; count of bases not matched to a gene: 6. This CDR3 reads CASSQPTSGADTQYF. Here the CDR3 DNA reads TGTGCCAGCAGCCAGCCTACTAGCGGGGCAGATACGCAGTATTTT. The variable domain in full, with the rest retrieved from reference TRBV7-2 and TRBJ2-3, is GAGVSQSPSNKVTEKGKDVELRCDPISGHTALYWYRQSLGQGLEFLIYFQGNSAPDKSGLPSDRFSAERTGGSVSTLTIQRTQQEDSAVYLCASSQPTSGADTQYFGPGTRLTVL.

The CDR3 is CASSPGQGGTEAFF. Written as DNA, the CDR3 is TGTGCCAGCAGCCCGGGACAGGGGGGCACTGAAGCTTTCTTT. This chain joins TRBV13 and TRBJ1-1, with 11 bases identical to TRBD1. Germline CDR1 reads PRHDT; CDR2 reads FYEKMQ (reference sequence). Trimming cost V 5 bases and J 4 bases; bases outside gene matches: 3. The CDR3 covers 14 residues.

This clone was found a few times. The V gene is TRBV2, the J gene TRBJ1-5, with D maybe TRBD1 (5 bases). Trimming took off 6 bases at V and 6 bases at J, with 12 bases between the two ends. In germline, CDR1 is SNHLY, CDR2 FYNNEI. The CDR3 loop spans 13 amino acids. The CDR3, as DNA: TGTGCCAGCAGGCCGGGGGGTGGTCAGCCCCAGCATTTT. Encoded protein: CASRPGGGQPQHF.

The chain uses TRBV11-2 and TRBJ2-1; D gene uncertain. Looked up from germline, CDR1 is SGHAT and CDR2 is FQNNGV. Trimming pared 3 bases from V and 0 bases from J, leaving 3 bases between. The CDR3 is 13 residues long. The DNA for the CDR3 is TGTGCCAGCAGCTTTCGCTCCTACAATGAGCAGTTCTTC. Translated: CASSFRSYNEQFF.

This chain joins TRBV6-4 and TRBJ2-5, with 8 nucleotides matching TRBD1. Germline-derived CDR1 and CDR2 are MRHNA and SNTAGT. The CDR3 covers 15 residues. Trimming cost V 1 base and J 5 bases; bases outside gene matches: 6. The CDR3: CASSDYQGARETQYF. In DNA form, the CDR3 reads TGTGCCAGCAGTGACTATCAGGGGGCGAGGGAGACCCAGTACTTC.

The chain couples TRBV18 to TRBJ2-7; D is possibly TRBD1 (6 bases). Germline V CDR1 and CDR2: KGHSH, LQKENI. Between the trimmed V and J ends, which lost 3 bases and 3 bases, there was a span of 18 bases. The CDR3 length is 16 residues. The CDR3 DNA follows: TGTGCCAGCTCACCTCCGTTAGGGACACCAAGCTACGAGCAGTACTTC. Protein: CASSPPLGTPSYEQYF.

V gene TRBV27 combines with J gene TRBJ1-1, with TRBD1 as a possible D gene (5 bases). Germline V CDR1 and CDR2: MNHEY, SMNVEV (reference sequence). V gave up 4 bases and J gave up 2 bases, with 11 bases separating them. The CDR3 is 14 residues long. CDR3 sequence (DNA): TGTGCCAGCAGTTCAGGGTGGTCCAACACTGAAGCTTTCTTT. Its protein product is CASSSGWSNTEAFF.

This chain links TRBV11-3 with TRBJ2-7; TRBD2 matches at 10 bases. The CDR3 consists of 18 residues. Losses at the gene ends were 0 bases for V and 2 bases for J; bases not matched to a gene: 10. Per the germline V gene, CDR1 is SGHNT and CDR2 is YENEEA. CDR3 DNA sequence: TGTGCCAGCAGCTTAGAGAGGTATGGTAGCGGGGGGACCTACGAGCAGTACTTC. Its translation: CASSLERYGSGGTYEQYF.

The chain joins TRBV7-3 to TRBJ2-1; 15 positions agree with TRBD2. Trimming cost V 5 bases and J 3 bases; bases outside gene matches: 14. Germline CDR1 and CDR2: SGHTA and FQGTGA. The length of the CDR3 is 20 residues. CDR3 loop: CASSLNPWTSGGGYYNEQFF. Written as DNA, the CDR3 is TGTGCCAGCAGCCTAAACCCCTGGACTAGCGGGGGGGGGTACTACAATGAGCAGTTCTTC. The full variable domain, completed using reference TRBV7-3 and TRBJ2-1, is GAGVSQTPSNKVTEKGKYVELRCDPISGHTALYWYRQSLGQGPEFLIYFQGTGAADDSGLPNDRFFAVRPEGSVSTLKIQRTERGDSAVYLCASSLNPWTSGGGYYNEQFFGPGTRLTVL.

This rearrangement joins TRBV9 to TRBJ1-2, with 7 bases identical to TRBD1. There are 17 residues in the CDR3. Trimming cost V 3 bases and J 3 bases; bases outside gene matches: 14. Germline-derived CDR1 and CDR2 are SGDLS and YYNGEE. The DNA of the CDR3 is TGTGCCAGCAGCGCGGCCGGGACAGAAAAGGAGTACTATGGCTACACCTTC. Residues: CASSAAGTEKEYYGYTF.

J is TRBJ1-2 and V is TRBV7-9, with D possibly TRBD1 on 6 matching bases. CDR3 length: 16 residues. Trimming stripped 5 bases from V and 4 bases from J, with 20 bases between. The germline gives CDR1 SEHNR, CDR2 FQNEAQ (reference sequence). CDR3 DNA: TGTGCCAGCAGCCCCAAGACCGGGACACGGGTCTATGGCTACACCTTC. It translates to CASSPKTGTRVYGYTF.

CDR3 sequence (DNA): TGTGCCAGCAGTTACGGGGATCGCAGGGAGGGGGGCTACACCTTC. Amino acids: CASSYGDRREGGYTF. The chain is built from TRBV6-5 and TRBJ1-2, with D maybe TRBD1 (5 bases). Trimming pared 2 bases from V and 8 bases from J, leaving 18 bases between. Germline V lookup: CDR1 MNHEY, CDR2 SVGAGI. The CDR3 sequence is 15 residues long.

The rearrangement links TRBV7-9 to TRBJ1-2; 7 bases line up with TRBD1. Trimming at V came to 2 bases and at J to 0 bases, leaving 3 bases not matched to a gene. The CDR3 covers 15 residues. The V gene's germline CDR1 is SEHNR and CDR2 FQNEAQ (reference sequence). CDR3: CASSLPGQTNYGYTF. The CDR3 nucleotides read TGTGCCAGCAGCTTACCGGGACAGACTAACTATGGCTACACCTTC. Variable domain in full (rest from reference TRBV7-9 and TRBJ1-2): DTGVSQNPRHKITKRGQNVTFRCDPISEHNRLYWYRQTLGQGPEFLTYFQNEAQLEKSRLLSDRFSAERPKGSFSTLEIQRTEQGDSAMYLCASSLPGQTNYGYTFGSGTRLTVV.

The V gene is TRBV6-1, the J gene TRBJ1-2; tentative D call: TRBD1 (6 bases). The V gene's germline CDR1 is MNHNS and CDR2 SASEGT. V gave up 6 bases and J gave up 8 bases, with 13 bases separating them. The CDR3 extends over 12 amino acids. For the CDR3, the DNA is TGTGCCAGCAGGACCACAGGGTACGGCTACACCTTC. This gives the protein CASRTTGYGYTF.